One sample yielded the 11 T cell receptor beta chains listed below, sequenced in a study of Ad26.COV2.S vaccination and SARS-CoV-2 variants. The treatment was: some 20 received Ad26.COV2.S at low or high dose, single or two shots; five or six received placebo; per-sample allocation not given. At day 63 after the first vaccine or placebo injection, samples were drawn. Here immunoSEQ multiplex PCR was the method, and the copy in TCRdb shows in-frame clones only, minus some. This table has some 320,000 clones, around 81% appearing once. The source material was peripheral blood, sampled in a trial of Ad26.COV2.S vaccine versus placebo. Source of these receptors: a person aged 18 to 65 who received the Ad26.COV2.S COVID-19 vaccine or a placebo.

The chain combines TRBV7-2 with TRBJ1-2; possibly TRBD1 for D (5 bases). CDR3 length: 15 residues. Germline V gene data show CDR1 as SGHTA and CDR2 as FQGNSA. Trimming left V 5 bases short and J 5 bases short, with 18 bases between. The CDR3 nucleotides read TGTGCCAGCAGCCCAGATGGGGGGGTAGGGTATGGCTACACCTTC. It is translated as CASSPDGGVGYGYTF.

The chain uses TRBV7-9 and TRBJ1-6, with a tentative D call TRBD1 (6 bases). CDR3 size: 18 residues. V was shortened by 0 bases and J by 0 bases, with 12 bases between the two germline ends. CDR1 and CDR2 (germline): SEHNR, FQNEAQ (reference sequence). The CDR3 nucleotides are TGTGCCAGCAGCTTAGCGCCAGGGGCGGGCTCCTATAATTCACCCCTCCACTTT. As protein: CASSLAPGAGSYNSPLHF.

The gene calls are TRBV7-2 and TRBJ2-7; TRBD1 matches 8 bases. CDR3 size: 13 residues. Looked up from germline, CDR1 is SGHTA and CDR2 is FQGNSA. V shed 2 bases and J 7 bases; nucleotides not matched to a gene: 4. As DNA, the CDR3 is TGTGCCAGCAGCTTAAGGACAGGGCGGGAGCAGTACTTC. Amino acid sequence: CASSLRTGREQYF.

The chain recombines TRBV7-3 with TRBJ2-3; TRBD1 is a possible D gene (6 bases). Trimming cost V 1 base and J 3 bases, with 17 bases left between them. From germline, CDR1 is SGHTA and CDR2 FQGTGA. The CDR3 length is 17 residues. The CDR3 protein is CASSLKHPEGGTDTQYF. The CDR3 DNA is TGTGCCAGCAGCTTAAAACACCCGGAAGGGGGAACAGATACGCAGTATTTT.

The genes are TRBV28 and TRBJ2-1, with 9 bases that match TRBD2. The V gene's germline CDR1 is MDHEN and CDR2 SYDVKM. J gave up 3 bases and V 4 bases, and 7 bases lay outside the gene matches. The CDR3 is made up of 16 amino acids. The CDR3 protein is CASSWVRGGVYNEQFF. CDR3 sequence (DNA): TGTGCCAGCAGTTGGGTGCGGGGGGGCGTCTACAATGAGCAGTTCTTC.

This clone turned up a few times. The J gene is TRBJ1-3, the V gene TRBV19, with D hard to call. The CDR3 is 15 residues long. The V gene's germline CDR1 is LNHDA and CDR2 SQIVND (reference sequence). V lost 5 bases, J lost 2 bases, and 13 bases lay in between. Here the CDR3 reads CASSGGPVTGNTIYF. Written as DNA, the CDR3 is TGTGCCAGTAGTGGAGGACCCGTAACTGGAAACACCATATATTTT.

V usage is TRBV5-5 and J usage is TRBJ2-7, with TRBD1 matching 8 bases. J gave up 0 bases and V 4 bases, and 9 bases lay outside the gene matches. The length of the CDR3 is 16 residues. Germline CDR1 and CDR2: SGHKS and YYEKEE (reference sequence). As DNA, the CDR3 is TGTGCCAGCAGCGCCCGACAGGGGAGCGGCTCCTACGAGCAGTACTTC. Protein product: CASSARQGSGSYEQYF.

This chain joins TRBV28 and TRBJ2-7; no definite D call. CDR3 length: 14 amino acids. Germline V gene data show CDR1 as MDHEN and CDR2 as SYDVKM. V was clipped by 6 bases and J by 1 base, with 13 bases between them. The DNA for the CDR3 is TGTGCCAGCAGGCCGAAGTATAGGTCCTACGAGCAGTACTTC. Translation gives CASRPKYRSYEQYF. Full variable domain (rest looked up from reference TRBV28 and TRBJ2-7): DVKVTQSSRYLVKRTGEKVFLECVQDMDHENMFWYRQDPGLGLRLIYFSYDVKMKEKGDIPEGYSVSREKKERFSLILESASTNQTSMYLCASRPKYRSYEQYFGPGTRLTVT.

The chain recombines TRBV4-1 with TRBJ2-2, with D possibly being TRBD2 (6 bases). The CDR3 has 16 amino acids. Germline V lookup: CDR1 MGHRA, CDR2 YSYEKL. The germline V and J ends were trimmed by 3 bases and 7 bases, with 18 bases remaining between them. The CDR3 DNA sequence: TGCGCCAGCAGCCACGGGGTGGGGGGAGTTGACGGGGAGCTGTTTTTT. Its translation is CASSHGVGGVDGELFF.

This chain links TRBV5-6 with TRBJ1-2; D is unclear. The CDR3 contains 12 residues. The ends were cut back, 4 bases at V and 2 bases at J, with 6 bases in the middle. Germline CDR1 and CDR2: SGHDT and YYEEEE. CDR3 region: CASSLPNYGYTF. CDR3 sequence (DNA): TGTGCCAGCAGCCTCCCGAACTATGGCTACACCTTC.

V usage is TRBV7-9 and J usage is TRBJ2-1; TRBD1 agrees at 9 bases. Trimming at V came to 5 bases and at J to 5 bases, leaving 4 bases not matched to a gene. Per germline, CDR1 SEHNR and CDR2 FQNEAQ (reference sequence). The CDR3 sequence is 14 residues long. The CDR3 DNA reads TGTGCCAGCAGCCGGACAGGGGTTGACAATGAGCAGTTCTTC. Protein product: CASSRTGVDNEQFF.